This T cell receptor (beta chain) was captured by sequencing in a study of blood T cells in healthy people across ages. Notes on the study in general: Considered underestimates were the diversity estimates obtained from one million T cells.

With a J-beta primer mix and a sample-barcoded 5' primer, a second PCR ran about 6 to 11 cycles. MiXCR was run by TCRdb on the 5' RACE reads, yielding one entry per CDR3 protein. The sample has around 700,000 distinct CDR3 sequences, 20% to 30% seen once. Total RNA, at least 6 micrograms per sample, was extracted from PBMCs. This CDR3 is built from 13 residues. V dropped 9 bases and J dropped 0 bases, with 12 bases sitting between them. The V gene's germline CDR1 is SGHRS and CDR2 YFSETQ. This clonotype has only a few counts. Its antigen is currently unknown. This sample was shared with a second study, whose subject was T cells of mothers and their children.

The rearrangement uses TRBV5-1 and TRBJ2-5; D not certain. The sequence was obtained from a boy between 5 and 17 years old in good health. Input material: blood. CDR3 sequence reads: CATTRENQETQYF. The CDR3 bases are TGCGCCACCACCAGAGAGAACCAAGAGACCCAGTACTTC.